The 15 T cell receptor beta chains below all came from one sample that was sequenced in a study of PD-1 blockade in classical Hodgkin lymphoma. Sequencing used immunoSEQ multiplex PCR; TCRdb keeps in-frame clones, though not all of them. There are 41,000 or so clones in the sample; 65% to 80% occur only once, and 20% to 25% lies in the top ten. There was relapse after autologous stem cell transplantation in every patient, and there was variation in brentuximab vedotin exposure. The source material was peripheral blood mononuclear cells (PBMCs), sampled at baseline. Source of these receptors: a human donor with classical Hodgkin lymphoma.

This chain uses TRBV19 with TRBJ2-1; D tentatively reads TRBD1 or TRBD2 (5 bases each). The CDR3 has 14 amino acids. The germline V gene has CDR1 LNHDA and CDR2 SQIVND (reference sequence). Deletions cut 7 bases from V and 8 bases from J, with 18 bases between. CDR3 sequence (DNA): TGTGCCAGTAATGAGGGGAGTTGGGCAGATGAGCAGTTCTTC. It encodes CASNEGSWADEQFF. The full variable domain, completed using reference TRBV19 and TRBJ2-1, is DGGITQSPKYLFRKEGQNVTLSCEQNLNHDAMYWYRQDPGQGLRLIYYSQIVNDFQKGDIAEGYSVSREKKESFPLTVTSAQKNPTAFYLCASNEGSWADEQFFGPGTRLTVL.

As for this clone: This sample includes further DNA sequences coding for the same CDR3. The V call is TRBV6-5, the J call TRBJ1-2, with a possible D match to TRBD1 (6 bases). Germline lookup yields CDR1 MNHEY and CDR2 SVGAGI. V was clipped by 5 bases and J by 3 bases, with 10 bases between them. This CDR3 is built from 13 residues. The CDR3 is CASSAQGYYGYTF. The DNA of the CDR3 is TGTGCCAGCAGTGCACAGGGATACTATGGCTACACCTTC.

The chain carries TRBV12-5 and TRBJ2-1; D unclear. The CDR3 is 13 amino acids. CDR1 and CDR2 (germline): LGHNT, FRNRAP. Trimming cost V 6 bases and J 0 bases, with 6 bases left between them. The CDR3 sequence: CASGSISYNEQFF. CDR3 in DNA: TGTGCTAGTGGCTCTATCTCCTACAATGAGCAGTTCTTC.

This clone has a single count. This chain joins TRBV6-6 and TRBJ1-1; D is perhaps TRBD1 (5 bases). In germline, CDR1 is MNHNY, CDR2 SVGAGI (reference sequence). The CDR3 length is 12 residues. The ends were cut back, 2 bases at V and 5 bases at J, with 6 bases in the middle. The CDR3 DNA is TGTGCCAGCAGTTACGGGGGTACTGAAGCTTTCTTT. Its translation is CASSYGGTEAFF.

CDR3 bases: TGTGCCAGCAGTCCCGACTCCCTGAACACTGAAGCTTTCTTT. The encoded protein is CASSPDSLNTEAFF. The V call is TRBV6-1, the J call TRBJ1-1; D remains unclear. Germline loops: CDR1 MNHNS, CDR2 SASEGT. There are 14 residues in the CDR3. V was cut by 5 bases and J by 0 bases, with 10 bases left in between.

The chain recombines TRBV7-2 with TRBJ2-5; maybe TRBD1 (5 bases). The V end was cut by 3 bases, the J end by 4 bases, with 9 bases between. CDR1 SGHTA and CDR2 FQGNSA come from the germline V gene. The CDR3 extends over 13 amino acids. The CDR3 coding sequence is TGTGCCAGCAGCTTCGCCAGGGTAGAGACCCAGTACTTC. Amino acid sequence: CASSFARVETQYF. The whole variable domain, filled in from reference TRBV7-2 and TRBJ2-5, reads GAGVSQSPSNKVTEKGKDVELRCDPISGHTALYWYRQSLGQGLEFLIYFQGNSAPDKSGLPSDRFSAERTGGSVSTLTIQRTQQEDSAVYLCASSFARVETQYFGPGTRLLVL.

This clone has more than one count but fewer than ten. This chain joins TRBV11-2 and TRBJ2-3, with D perhaps TRBD2 (6 bases). The ends were cut back, 5 bases at V and 2 bases at J, with 20 bases in the middle. CDR1 is SGHAT, CDR2 FQNNGV, per germline. This CDR3 contains 17 residues. The CDR3 protein is CASSPRRREYFTDTQYF. CDR3 DNA: TGTGCCAGCAGCCCGCGTAGGAGGGAGTACTTCACAGATACGCAGTATTTT.

The sample holds a few counts of this clone. The J gene is TRBJ2-1, the V gene TRBV6-1; no definite D call. CDR1 is MNHNS and CDR2 is SASEGT in the germline V gene. V was clipped by 3 bases and J by 2 bases, with 11 bases between them. The CDR3 has 15 amino acids. The CDR3 sequence is CASSDVAAAYNEQFF. The CDR3 bases are TGTGCCAGCAGTGATGTAGCCGCCGCCTACAATGAGCAGTTCTTC.

The CDR3 bases are TGTGCCAGCAGCTTAGCTAGACCGGACGAGCAGTACTTC. It is translated as CASSLARPDEQYF. The chain carries TRBV11-2 and TRBJ2-7; D unresolved. This CDR3 comprises 13 residues. Looked up from germline, CDR1 is SGHAT and CDR2 is FQNNGV. Trimming stripped 1 base from V and 5 bases from J, with 9 bases between.

This chain uses TRBV28 with TRBJ1-2; TRBD1 matches at 7 bases. Germline values: CDR1 MDHEN, CDR2 SYDVKM. The V and J ends lost 5 bases and 5 bases, in that order; junction bases with no gene match: 14. CDR3 size: 16 residues. CDR3 DNA: TGTGCCAGCAGTCGTCCACAGGGGATAATAGGGTATGGCTACACCTTC. Encoded protein: CASSRPQGIIGYGYTF.

The chain uses TRBV6-5 and TRBJ2-3, with 7 bases matching TRBD2. Trimming at V came to 5 bases and at J to 3 bases, leaving 8 bases not matched to a gene. Germline assignment: CDR1 MNHEY and CDR2 SVGAGI. This CDR3 comprises 15 residues. Written as DNA, the CDR3 is TGTGCCAGCAGTGCGACTAGCACAGCGACAGATACGCAGTATTTT. It encodes CASSATSTATDTQYF.

V and J are TRBV6-5 and TRBJ2-1; 9 bases map to TRBD2. The CDR3 totals 15 residues. J lost 6 bases, V lost 7 bases, and 10 bases had no gene match. The germline CDR1 and CDR2 sequences are MNHEY and SVGAGI. The CDR3 nucleotides read TGTGCCAGCACCGTGGGCATAGCGGGAGTCAATGAGCAGTTCTTC. Protein sequence: CASTVGIAGVNEQFF.

The CDR3, as DNA: TGTGCCAGCAGCCTAAAAGGGAGGAGACAGTACACTGAAGCTTTCTTT. It encodes CASSLKGRRQYTEAFF. J is TRBJ1-1 and V is TRBV21-1. TRBV21-1 is a pseudogene locus. The CDR3 has 16 residues.

The V call is TRBV4-3, the J call TRBJ2-2; 7 bases are shared with TRBD1. There are 15 residues in the CDR3. The V segment lost 4 bases and the J segment 5 bases; nucleotides outside the gene matches: 7. Germline CDR1 reads LGHNA; CDR2 reads YSLEER. CDR3 in DNA: TGCGCCAGCAGCCTGGGACAGAGGTTGACCGGGGAGCTGTTTTTT. This gives the protein CASSLGQRLTGELFF.

The chain joins TRBV19 to TRBJ2-7, with D possibly TRBD2 on 6 matching bases. The CDR3 covers 16 residues. V gave up 1 base and J gave up 4 bases, with 17 bases separating them. The germline CDR1 and CDR2 sequences are LNHDA and SQIVND (reference sequence). DNA of the CDR3: TGTGCCAGTAGTATAGTCCTGACTAGTGTACCGTACGAGCAGTACTTC. It translates to CASSIVLTSVPYEQYF.